This paragraph reports one TCR beta chain. The repertoire was sequenced with immunoSEQ multiplex PCR; TCRdb's copy has only in-frame clones and lacks some. The sample records roughly 310,000 clones, roughly 90% being singletons. This record comes from a study of blood T cell repertoires in COVID-19. Germline V gene sequence: CDR1 SGHTA, CDR2 FQGNSA. V gave up 5 bases and J gave up 2 bases, with 16 bases separating them. The length of the CDR3 is 15 residues. The V call is TRBV7-2, the J call TRBJ2-7; perhaps TRBD1 as D (5 bases). This TCR came from a woman between 45 and 65 years old with active or convalescent COVID-19. Sequenced: peripheral blood. CDR3 DNA: TGTGCCAGCAGCGGCCGACAGAGAATACCCTACGAGCAGTACTTC. Translation: CASSGRQRIPYEQYF.